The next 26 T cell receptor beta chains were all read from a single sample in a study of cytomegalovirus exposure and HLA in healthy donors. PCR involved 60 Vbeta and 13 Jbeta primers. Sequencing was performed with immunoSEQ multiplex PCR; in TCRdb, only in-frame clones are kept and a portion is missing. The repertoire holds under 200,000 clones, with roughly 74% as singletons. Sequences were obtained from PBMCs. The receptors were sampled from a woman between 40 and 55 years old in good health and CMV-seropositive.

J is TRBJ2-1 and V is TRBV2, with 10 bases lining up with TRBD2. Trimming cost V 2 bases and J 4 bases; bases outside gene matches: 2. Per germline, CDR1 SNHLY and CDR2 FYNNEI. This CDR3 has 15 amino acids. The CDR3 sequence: CASSEILAGYNEQFF. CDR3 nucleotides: TGTGCCAGCAGTGAAATACTAGCGGGATACAATGAGCAGTTCTTC. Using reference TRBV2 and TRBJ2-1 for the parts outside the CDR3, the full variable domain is EPEVTQTPSHQVTQMGQEVILRCVPISNHLYFYWYRQILGQKVEFLVSFYNNEISEKSEIFDDQFSVERPDGSNFTLKIRSTKLEDSAMYFCASSEILAGYNEQFFGPGTRLTVL.

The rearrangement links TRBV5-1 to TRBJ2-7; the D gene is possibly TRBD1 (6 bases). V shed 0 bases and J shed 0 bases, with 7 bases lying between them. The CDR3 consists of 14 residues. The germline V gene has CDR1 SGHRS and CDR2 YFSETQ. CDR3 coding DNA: TGCGCCAGCAGCTTGGACAGGGTCTCCTACGAGCAGTACTTC. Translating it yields CASSLDRVSYEQYF.

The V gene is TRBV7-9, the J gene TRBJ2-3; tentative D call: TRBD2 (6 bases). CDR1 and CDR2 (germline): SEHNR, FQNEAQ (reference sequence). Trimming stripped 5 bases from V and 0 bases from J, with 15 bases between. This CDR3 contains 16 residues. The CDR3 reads CASSGGASASTDTQYF. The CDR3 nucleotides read TGTGCCAGCAGCGGCGGGGCTAGCGCCAGCACAGATACGCAGTATTTT.

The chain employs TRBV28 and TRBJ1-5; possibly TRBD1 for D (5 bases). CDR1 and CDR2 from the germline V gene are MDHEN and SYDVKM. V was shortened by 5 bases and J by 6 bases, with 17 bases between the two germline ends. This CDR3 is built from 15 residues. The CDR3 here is CASSTPGGGGQPQHF. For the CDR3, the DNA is TGTGCCAGCAGTACGCCGGGGGGTGGGGGTCAGCCCCAGCATTTT.

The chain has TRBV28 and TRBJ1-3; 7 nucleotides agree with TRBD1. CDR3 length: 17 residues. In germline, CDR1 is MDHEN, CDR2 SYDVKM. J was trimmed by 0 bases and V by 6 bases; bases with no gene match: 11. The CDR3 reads CASRGPGQLFSGNTIYF. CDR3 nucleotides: TGTGCCAGCAGGGGTCCGGGACAGCTTTTCTCTGGAAACACCATATATTTT. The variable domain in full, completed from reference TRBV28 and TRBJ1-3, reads DVKVTQSSRYLVKRTGEKVFLECVQDMDHENMFWYRQDPGLGLRLIYFSYDVKMKEKGDIPEGYSVSREKKERFSLILESASTNQTSMYLCASRGPGQLFSGNTIYFGEGSWLTVV.

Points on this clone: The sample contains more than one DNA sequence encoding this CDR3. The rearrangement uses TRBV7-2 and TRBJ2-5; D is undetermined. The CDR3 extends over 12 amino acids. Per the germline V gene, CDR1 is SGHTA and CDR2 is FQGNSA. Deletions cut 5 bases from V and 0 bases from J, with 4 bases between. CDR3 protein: CASSRYQETQYF. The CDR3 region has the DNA TGTGCCAGCAGCCGTTACCAAGAGACCCAGTACTTC.

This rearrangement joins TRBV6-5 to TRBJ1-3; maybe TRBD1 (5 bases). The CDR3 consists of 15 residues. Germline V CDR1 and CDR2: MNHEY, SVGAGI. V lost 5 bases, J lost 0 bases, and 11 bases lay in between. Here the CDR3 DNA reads TGTGCCAGCAGTAACAGGAGAAGCTCTGGAAACACCATATATTTT. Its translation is CASSNRRSSGNTIYF.

In nucleotides, the CDR3 is TGTGCCAGCAGCCTCGGACAGGGCCTGGGCACTGAAGCTTTCTTT. Its protein product is CASSLGQGLGTEAFF. The chain is built from TRBV13 and TRBJ1-1; the match to TRBD1 covers 8 bases. The germline V gene encodes CDR1 PRHDT and CDR2 FYEKMQ (reference sequence). CDR3 size: 15 residues. Germline trimming cut 5 bases from V and 4 bases from J; bases unmatched to any gene: 9.

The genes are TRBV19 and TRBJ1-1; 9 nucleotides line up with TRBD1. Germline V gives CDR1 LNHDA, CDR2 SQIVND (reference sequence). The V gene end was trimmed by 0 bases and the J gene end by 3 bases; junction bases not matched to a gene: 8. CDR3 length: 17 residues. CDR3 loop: CASSIEATGGGHTEAFF. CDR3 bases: TGTGCCAGTAGTATAGAGGCGACAGGGGGAGGGCACACTGAAGCTTTCTTT. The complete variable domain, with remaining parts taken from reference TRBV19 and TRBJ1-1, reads DGGITQSPKYLFRKEGQNVTLSCEQNLNHDAMYWYRQDPGQGLRLIYYSQIVNDFQKGDIAEGYSVSREKKESFPLTVTSAQKNPTAFYLCASSIEATGGGHTEAFFGQGTRLTVV.

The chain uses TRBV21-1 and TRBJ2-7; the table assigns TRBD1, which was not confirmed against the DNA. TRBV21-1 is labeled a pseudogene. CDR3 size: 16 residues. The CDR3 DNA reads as TGTGCCAGCAGCAATTATCCCCTGACATCGTTTGGCGAGCAGTACTTC. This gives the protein CASSNYPLTSFGEQYF.

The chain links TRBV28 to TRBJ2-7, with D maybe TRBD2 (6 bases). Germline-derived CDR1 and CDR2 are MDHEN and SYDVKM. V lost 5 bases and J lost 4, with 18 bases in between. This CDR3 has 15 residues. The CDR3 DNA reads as TGTGCCAGCAGTGCGGGGATTTCGGAGACATACGAGCAGTACTTC. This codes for CASSAGISETYEQYF.

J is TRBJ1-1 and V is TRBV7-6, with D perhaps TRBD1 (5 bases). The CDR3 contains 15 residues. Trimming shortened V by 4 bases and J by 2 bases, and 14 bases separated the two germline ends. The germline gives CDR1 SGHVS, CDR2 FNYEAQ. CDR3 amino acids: CASSSKITGNTEAFF. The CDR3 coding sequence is TGTGCCAGCAGCTCCAAGATTACAGGAAACACTGAAGCTTTCTTT.

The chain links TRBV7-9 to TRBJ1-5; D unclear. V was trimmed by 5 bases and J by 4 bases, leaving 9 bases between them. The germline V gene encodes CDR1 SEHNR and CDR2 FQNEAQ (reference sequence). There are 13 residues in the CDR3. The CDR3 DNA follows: TGTGCCAGCAGCCGACAAGAAAATCAGCCCCAGCATTTT. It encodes CASSRQENQPQHF.

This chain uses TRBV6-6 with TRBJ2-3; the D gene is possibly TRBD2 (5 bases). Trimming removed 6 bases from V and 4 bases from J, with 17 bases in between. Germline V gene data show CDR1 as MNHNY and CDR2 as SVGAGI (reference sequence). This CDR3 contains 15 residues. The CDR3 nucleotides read TGTGCCAGCAGGCCTCGAGGGCTCGAGCCAGATACGCAGTATTTT. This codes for CASRPRGLEPDTQYF.

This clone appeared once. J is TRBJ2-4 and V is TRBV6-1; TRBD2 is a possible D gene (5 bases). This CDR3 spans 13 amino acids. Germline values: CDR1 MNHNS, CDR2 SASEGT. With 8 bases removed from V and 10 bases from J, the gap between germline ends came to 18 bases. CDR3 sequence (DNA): TGTGCCAGCTCGACTACCCCGCCCCGAATTCAGTACTTC. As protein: CASSTTPPRIQYF.

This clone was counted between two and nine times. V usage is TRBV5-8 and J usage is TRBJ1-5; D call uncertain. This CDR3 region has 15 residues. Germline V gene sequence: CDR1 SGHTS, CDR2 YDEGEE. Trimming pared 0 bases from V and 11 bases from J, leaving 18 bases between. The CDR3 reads CASSLALGGHLAQHF. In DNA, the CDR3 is TGTGCCAGCAGCTTGGCCTTGGGAGGTCATCTCGCCCAGCATTTT.

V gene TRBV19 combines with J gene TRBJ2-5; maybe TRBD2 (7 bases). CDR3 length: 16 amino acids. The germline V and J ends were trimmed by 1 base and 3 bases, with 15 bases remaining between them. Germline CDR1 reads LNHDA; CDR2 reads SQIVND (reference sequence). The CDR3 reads CASSIVGRGIKETQYF. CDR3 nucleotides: TGTGCCAGTAGTATAGTGGGGAGGGGGATAAAAGAGACCCAGTACTTC.

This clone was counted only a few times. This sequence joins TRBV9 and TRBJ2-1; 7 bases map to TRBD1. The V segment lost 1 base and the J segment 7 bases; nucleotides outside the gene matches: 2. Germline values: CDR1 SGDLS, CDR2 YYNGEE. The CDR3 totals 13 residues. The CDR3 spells CASSVMTGNEQFF. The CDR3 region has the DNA TGTGCCAGCAGCGTAATGACAGGGAATGAGCAGTTCTTC.

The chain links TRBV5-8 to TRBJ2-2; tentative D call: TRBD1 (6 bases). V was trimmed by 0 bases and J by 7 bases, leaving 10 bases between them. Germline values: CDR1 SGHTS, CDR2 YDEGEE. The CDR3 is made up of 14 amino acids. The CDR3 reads CASSLDRVFGELFF. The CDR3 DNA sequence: TGTGCCAGCAGCTTGGACAGGGTCTTCGGGGAGCTGTTTTTT.

In DNA, the CDR3 is TGTGCCAGCAGCTCAACAGGGAACACCGGGGAGCTGTTTTTT. Its protein product is CASSSTGNTGELFF. This sequence joins TRBV7-6 and TRBJ2-2; the D gene is possibly TRBD1 (5 bases). Trimming took off 4 bases at V and 1 base at J, with 7 bases between the two ends. The CDR3 loop spans 14 amino acids. CDR1 and CDR2 (germline): SGHVS, FNYEAQ.

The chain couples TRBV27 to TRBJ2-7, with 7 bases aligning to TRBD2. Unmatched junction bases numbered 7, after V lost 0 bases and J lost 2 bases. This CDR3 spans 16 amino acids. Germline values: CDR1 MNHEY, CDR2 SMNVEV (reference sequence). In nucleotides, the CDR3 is TGTGCCAGCAGTTTATCCCGGCGGGAGTGGGCCTACGAGCAGTACTTC. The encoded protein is CASSLSRREWAYEQYF.

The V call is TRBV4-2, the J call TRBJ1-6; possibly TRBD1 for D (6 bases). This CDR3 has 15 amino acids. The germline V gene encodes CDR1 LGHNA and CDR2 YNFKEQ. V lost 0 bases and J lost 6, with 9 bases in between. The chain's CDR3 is CASSQEGAANSPLHF. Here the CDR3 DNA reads TGTGCCAGCAGCCAAGAGGGGGCCGCTAATTCACCCCTCCACTTT.

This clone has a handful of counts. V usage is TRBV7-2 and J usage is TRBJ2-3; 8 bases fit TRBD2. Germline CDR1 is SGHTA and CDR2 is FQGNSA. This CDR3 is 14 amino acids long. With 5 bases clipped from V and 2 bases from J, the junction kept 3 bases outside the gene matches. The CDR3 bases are TGTGCCAGCAGCCCCGGACTAGCCACAGATACGCAGTATTTT. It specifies CASSPGLATDTQYF.

This CDR3 is CASNALEEKLFF. As DNA, the CDR3 is TGTGCCAGCAACGCCCTTGAGGAAAAACTGTTTTTT. This chain links TRBV28 with TRBJ1-4; D remains unclear. The germline gives CDR1 MDHEN, CDR2 SYDVKM. The V and J ends lost 7 bases and 8 bases respectively, with 11 bases between them. This CDR3 is 12 amino acids long.

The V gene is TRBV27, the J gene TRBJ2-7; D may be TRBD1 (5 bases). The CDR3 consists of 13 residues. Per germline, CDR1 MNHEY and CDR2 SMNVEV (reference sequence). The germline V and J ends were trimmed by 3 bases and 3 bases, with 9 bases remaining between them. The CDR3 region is CASSFKGNYEQYF. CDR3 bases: TGTGCCAGCAGTTTCAAGGGGAACTACGAGCAGTACTTC.

In DNA, the CDR3 is TGTGCCAGCAGCCCAGCGGGAGCCCCAGATACGCAGTATTTT. It encodes CASSPAGAPDTQYF. The gene calls are TRBV4-2 and TRBJ2-3, with 8 bases aligning to TRBD2. The length of the CDR3 is 14 residues. Germline-derived CDR1 and CDR2 are LGHNA and YNFKEQ. The V segment lost 4 bases and the J segment 4 bases; nucleotides outside the gene matches: 4.